Each of the 9 T cell receptor beta chains below was sequenced from the same sample in a study of control samples from healthy donors and cancer patients. Profiled with immunoSEQ multiplex PCR; TCRdb holds only in-frame clones, not every one. Among some 99,000 clones listed, 90% were seen once. The sequenced material came from blood. These receptor sequences come from a human donor in good health. The donor label of this sample is uncertain.

The genes are TRBV3-1 (or the pseudogene TRBV3-2) and TRBJ1-2, with 9 bases lining up with TRBD1. Trimming at V came to 5 bases and at J to 0 bases, leaving 4 bases not matched to a gene. The CDR3 extends over 15 amino acids. Germline values: CDR1 LGHDT, CDR2 YNNKEL (reference sequence). The CDR3 sequence is CASSSGQGANYGYTF. As DNA, the CDR3 is TGTGCCAGCAGCTCGGGACAGGGAGCTAACTATGGCTACACCTTC.

The chain is built from TRBV11-2 and TRBJ2-1; 8 bases are shared with TRBD2. The germline V gene has CDR1 SGHAT and CDR2 FQNNGV. The junction had 9 bases not matched to a gene; V was cut back by 5 bases and J by 9 bases. The CDR3 has 14 amino acids. CDR3 protein: CASSPGLGGSEQFF. The CDR3 DNA reads TGTGCCAGCAGCCCGGGACTAGGTGGGAGTGAGCAGTTCTTC.

V is TRBV19 and J is TRBJ1-3; 8 nucleotides align to TRBD1. Germline values: CDR1 LNHDA, CDR2 SQIVND (reference sequence). The CDR3 is made up of 16 amino acids. V shed 7 bases, J shed 2 bases, and the junction held 10 bases outside the gene matches. The CDR3 DNA follows: TGTGCCAGTATGCGGACGGACAGGGCGGCTGGAAACACCATATATTTT. Protein: CASMRTDRAAGNTIYF.

V and J are TRBV6-5 and TRBJ2-3, with 10 bases identical to TRBD2. CDR1 is MNHEY, CDR2 SVGAGI, per germline. The CDR3 length is 15 residues. Trimming removed 6 bases from V and 2 bases from J; junction bases left unmatched: 5. The CDR3: CASSLAGVPTDTQYF. Here the CDR3 DNA reads TGTGCCAGCAGCCTAGCGGGGGTTCCCACAGATACGCAGTATTTT.

The V gene is TRBV27, the J gene TRBJ2-7; the match to TRBD1 covers 8 bases. J was trimmed by 1 base and V by 5 bases; bases with no gene match: 10. Germline CDR1 reads MNHEY; CDR2 reads SMNVEV (reference sequence). This CDR3 has 16 residues. The CDR3 loop is CASSPSTGGISYEQYF. The CDR3 DNA is TGTGCCAGCAGTCCATCAACAGGGGGGATTTCCTACGAGCAGTACTTC.

The rearrangement joins TRBV6-5 to TRBJ2-1; 7 bases are shared with TRBD1. V shed 4 bases, J shed 6 bases, and the junction held 9 bases outside the gene matches. The CDR3 extends over 15 amino acids. Germline V gene sequence: CDR1 MNHEY, CDR2 SVGAGI. CDR3 residues: CASSLPGQSINEQFF. DNA for the CDR3: TGTGCCAGCAGTTTACCGGGACAGAGTATCAATGAGCAGTTCTTC.

This chain links TRBV10-3 with TRBJ2-1; 7 positions agree with TRBD2. CDR3 length equals 12 residues. The trim removed 2 bases at V and 9 bases at J, leaving 1 base unmatched. The germline V gene encodes CDR1 ENHRY and CDR2 SYGVKD. The CDR3 protein is CAISEGGGEQFF. In nucleotides, the CDR3 is TGTGCCATCAGTGAGGGGGGGGGTGAGCAGTTCTTC.

The rearrangement uses TRBV28 and TRBJ1-2; 9 bases align to TRBD1. Germline V gives CDR1 MDHEN, CDR2 SYDVKM. The J segment lost 5 bases and the V segment lost 7 bases, leaving 8 bases of the junction unmatched. This CDR3 comprises 14 residues. The chain's CDR3 is CASIKQGAQYGYTF. Written as DNA, the CDR3 is TGTGCCAGCATCAAACAGGGGGCGCAATATGGCTACACCTTC.

The chain uses TRBV5-1 and TRBJ2-1, with D unresolved. V lost 0 bases to trimming and J lost 0 bases, with 10 bases between them. CDR1 is SGHRS, CDR2 YFSETQ, per germline. The CDR3 covers 16 residues. The CDR3 reads CASSLDVLNSYNEQFF. The CDR3, as DNA: TGCGCCAGCAGCTTGGACGTCCTAAACTCCTACAATGAGCAGTTCTTC.